This TCR beta chain was found in a study of blood T cells in healthy people across ages. Study-level information: Per every two T cells, about one barcoded beta molecule was captured by template switching. Overall study results and limits: Per million T cells, the diversity of TCR beta decreased roughly linearly as age advanced. Donor CMV status, an unknown factor, possibly confounded changes in expanded clonotypes.

In this sample, this clonotype turned up many times. Antigen: not known. Germline CDR1 MNHEY, CDR2 SMNVEV (reference sequence). Trimming removed 5 bases from V and 5 bases from J, with 16 bases in between. The CDR3 runs to 14 residues. Through a sample-barcoded 5' primer and a J-beta primer mix, a second PCR was run for roughly 7 to 11 cycles. Every cDNA molecule bore a tag from a template-switch adaptor containing 12 random nucleotides. TCRdb passed the 5' RACE reads through MiXCR, listing each CDR3 protein once. The data contain 650,000 to 700,000 distinct CDR3 sequences, approximately 29% of them singletons.

The clonotype originates from a woman aged 80 or over in good health. The specimen was blood. J is TRBJ2-7 and V is TRBV27, with a tentative D call TRBD1 (6 bases). The CDR3 DNA reads TGTGCCAGCAGTGGATTTTACCAGGGGAACGAGCAGTACTTC. It is translated as CASSGFYQGNEQYF.